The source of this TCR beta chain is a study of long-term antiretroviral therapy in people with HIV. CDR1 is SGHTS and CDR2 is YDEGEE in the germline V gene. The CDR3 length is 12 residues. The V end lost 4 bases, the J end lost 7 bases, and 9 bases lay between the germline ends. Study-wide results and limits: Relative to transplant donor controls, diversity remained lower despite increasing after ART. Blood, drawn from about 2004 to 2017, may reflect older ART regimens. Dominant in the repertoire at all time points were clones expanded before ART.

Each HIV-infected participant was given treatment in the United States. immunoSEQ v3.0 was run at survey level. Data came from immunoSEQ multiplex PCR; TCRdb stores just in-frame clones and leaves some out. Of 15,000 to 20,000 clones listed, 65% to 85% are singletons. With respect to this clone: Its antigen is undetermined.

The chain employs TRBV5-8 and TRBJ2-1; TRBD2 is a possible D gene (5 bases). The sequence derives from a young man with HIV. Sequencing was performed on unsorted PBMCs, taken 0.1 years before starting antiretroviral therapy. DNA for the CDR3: TGTGCCAGCAGCCTCACGGGGAATGAGCAGTTCTTC. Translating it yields CASSLTGNEQFF.